These 28 T cell receptor beta chains share one sample of origin, sequenced in a study of CD8+ T cells in alopecia areata. Specified treatment: oral pan-JAK inhibitor, 5-10 mg twice daily. Reverse transcribed after extraction, RNA yielded cDNA as the sequencing template. This table comes from immunoSEQ multiplex PCR, and its TCRdb copy is limited to in-frame clones, with some not included. There are about 150,000 clones in the sample; 54% occur only once, and roughly 15% lies in the top ten. Sequenced here: CD8+ T cells sorted from blood, sampled at week 4, from a patient treated with tofacitinib. The receptors were sampled from a human donor with alopecia areata.

The V and J genes are TRBV27 and TRBJ2-5; D may correspond to TRBD1 or TRBD2 (6 bases each). Trimming removed 5 bases at V and 1 base at J, with 14 bases between. CDR3 length: 15 residues. Germline CDR1 and CDR2: MNHEY and SMNVEV (reference sequence). CDR3 protein: CASSTHGGLQETQYF. CDR3 coding DNA: TGTGCCAGCAGTACCCATGGGGGGCTCCAAGAGACCCAGTACTTC.

The rearrangement links TRBV7-2 to TRBJ2-5; TRBD2 aligns across 10 bases. The length of the CDR3 is 16 residues. CDR1 SGHTA and CDR2 FQGNSA come from the germline V gene. V dropped 0 bases and J dropped 1; count of bases not matched to a gene: 2. CDR3 bases: TGTGCCAGCAGCTTAGCGCTAGCGGGGGTCCAAGAGACCCAGTACTTC. This sequence encodes CASSLALAGVQETQYF.

J is TRBJ1-4 and V is TRBV9; unclear D gene. The V end was cut by 3 bases, the J end by 0 bases, with 12 bases between. Germline V gene sequence: CDR1 SGDLS, CDR2 YYNGEE. This CDR3 is built from 16 residues. CDR3 sequence (DNA): TGTGCCAGCAGCGCTTACAGAGATGCAACTAATGAAAAACTGTTTTTT. The encoded protein is CASSAYRDATNEKLFF.

This clone was detected only once. The rearrangement links TRBV29-1 to TRBJ2-7, with D perhaps matching TRBD2 (6 bases). Trimming left V 3 bases short and J 3 bases short, with 18 bases between. CDR1 and CDR2 (germline): SQVTM, ANQGSEA. This CDR3 spans 15 amino acids. The CDR3 sequence: CSVDQRDRGLYEQYF. The CDR3 DNA is TGCAGCGTTGATCAGAGGGACCGGGGACTCTACGAGCAGTACTTC.

This chain links TRBV5-1 with TRBJ1-4, with a weak D call TRBD1 (5 bases). CDR1 is SGHRS and CDR2 is YFSETQ in the germline V gene. The CDR3 extends over 16 amino acids. Trimming removed 2 bases at V and 3 bases at J, with 14 bases between. The CDR3 here is CASSLPGPGANEKLFF. CDR3 DNA: TGCGCCAGCAGCTTACCGGGACCGGGGGCTAATGAAAAACTGTTTTTT.

This clone was picked up one time. As DNA, the CDR3 is TGTGCCAGCAGTGGCCGGGACCCGAGAATCCCCTACGAGCAGTACTTC. This codes for CASSGRDPRIPYEQYF. The chain uses TRBV2 and TRBJ2-7, with D perhaps TRBD1 or TRBD2 (5 bases each). Trimming shortened V by 4 bases and J by 2 bases, and 18 bases separated the two germline ends. This CDR3 region has 16 residues. The germline V gene encodes CDR1 SNHLY and CDR2 FYNNEI.

The genes are TRBV18 and TRBJ2-7; no clear D. Germline-derived CDR1 and CDR2 are KGHSH and LQKENI. V was cut by 3 bases and J by 2 bases, with 8 bases left in between. CDR3 size: 13 residues. The CDR3 nucleotides are TGTGCCAGCTCACCGAGGCAGACCTACGAGCAGTACTTC. Residues: CASSPRQTYEQYF.

V gene TRBV4-1 combines with J gene TRBJ2-5; TRBD2 might be the D (6 bases). Trimming stripped 0 bases from V and 6 bases from J, with 14 bases between. Germline V gene lookup returns CDR1 MGHRA and CDR2 YSYEKL. The CDR3 extends over 15 amino acids. CDR3 coding DNA: TGCGCCAGCAGCCAAGAGATGGGCGGGGTAAAGACCCAGTACTTC. The encoded protein is CASSQEMGGVKTQYF.

This chain uses TRBV9 with TRBJ2-1; 10 bases line up with TRBD2. The CDR3 consists of 21 residues. The J segment lost 1 base and the V segment lost 0 bases, leaving 16 bases of the junction unmatched. Per the germline V gene, CDR1 is SGDLS and CDR2 is YYNGEE. CDR3 in amino acids: CASSVGLAGALELYSYNEQFF. CDR3 bases: TGTGCCAGCAGCGTAGGGCTAGCGGGGGCCCTCGAGTTGTATTCCTACAATGAGCAGTTCTTC.

This chain joins TRBV7-9 and TRBJ1-4; 7 bases fit TRBD1. The CDR3 loop spans 15 amino acids. CDR1 is SEHNR, CDR2 FQNEAQ, per germline (reference sequence). Germline trimming cut 5 bases from V and 3 bases from J; bases unmatched to any gene: 6. The CDR3 here is CASSHPGQPNEKLFF. CDR3 in DNA: TGTGCCAGCAGCCATCCGGGACAGCCTAATGAAAAACTGTTTTTT.

The rearrangement links TRBV29-1 to TRBJ2-7, with TRBD1 as a possible D gene (5 bases). Germline V gene sequence: CDR1 SQVTM, CDR2 ANQGSEA. CDR3 length equals 13 residues. Trimming pared 7 bases from V and 0 bases from J, leaving 13 bases between. This CDR3 reads CSAMDTSSYEQYF. In nucleotides, the CDR3 is TGCAGCGCCATGGACACAAGCTCCTACGAGCAGTACTTC.

The chain joins TRBV9 to TRBJ2-1, with D unclear. Germline CDR1 SGDLS, CDR2 YYNGEE. V lost 3 bases and J lost 9, with 10 bases in between. This CDR3 has 12 residues. DNA for the CDR3: TGTGCCAGCAGCGCCATCGACGGTGAGCAGTTCTTC. Amino acid sequence: CASSAIDGEQFF.

This clone has just a few counts. The chain uses TRBV5-1 and TRBJ2-7; no clear D. The CDR3 is made up of 11 amino acids. V dropped 2 bases and J dropped 6 bases, with 6 bases sitting between them. Germline CDR1 is SGHRS and CDR2 is YFSETQ. CDR3: CASSFDREQYF. The CDR3 nucleotides read TGCGCCAGCAGCTTTGACCGCGAGCAGTACTTC.

This sequence joins TRBV19 and TRBJ1-2; D gene uncertain. From germline, CDR1 is LNHDA and CDR2 SQIVND (reference sequence). V lost 4 bases, J lost 3 bases, and 6 bases lay in between. The CDR3 contains 12 residues. The chain's CDR3 is CASSSGYYGYTF. The CDR3 nucleotides read TGTGCCAGTAGTAGCGGGTACTATGGCTACACCTTC. The variable domain in full, with the rest retrieved from reference TRBV19 and TRBJ1-2, is DGGITQSPKYLFRKEGQNVTLSCEQNLNHDAMYWYRQDPGQGLRLIYYSQIVNDFQKGDIAEGYSVSREKKESFPLTVTSAQKNPTAFYLCASSSGYYGYTFGSGTRLTVV.

About this clone: At the DNA level, this CDR3 is encoded by other sequences in the same sample as well. The chain is built from TRBV11-2 and TRBJ2-7; a weak D match, TRBD2 (5 bases). CDR3 length equals 13 residues. CDR1 and CDR2 from the germline V gene are SGHAT and FQNNGV. The V end lost 0 bases, the J end lost 3 bases, and 6 bases lay between the germline ends. As DNA, the CDR3 is TGTGCCAGCAGCTTAGAACGGGGCTACGAGCAGTACTTC. It yields the protein CASSLERGYEQYF.

This clone was counted only a few times. The V gene is TRBV5-1, the J gene TRBJ1-2, with D possibly matching TRBD1 (5 bases). Trimming took 0 bases from V and 2 from J, leaving 11 bases between them. The germline V gene has CDR1 SGHRS and CDR2 YFSETQ. This CDR3 contains 15 residues. CDR3 sequence reads: CASSLDLGRNYGYTF. The CDR3 DNA reads as TGCGCCAGCAGCTTGGATTTGGGACGAAACTATGGCTACACCTTC.

The rearrangement links TRBV29-1 to TRBJ1-1; D is perhaps TRBD1 (5 bases). The V gene's germline CDR1 is SQVTM and CDR2 ANQGSEA. The CDR3 is 14 amino acids. Trimming cost V 1 base and J 6 bases, with 15 bases left between them. The CDR3 bases are TGCAGCGTTGAAGTGAGGGGAGGTTTTTCTGAAGCTTTCTTT. Its translation: CSVEVRGGFSEAFF.

This clone was counted only a few times. The CDR3 coding sequence is TGTGCCATCAGTGACGGTGGGTGGCAGGGGAAATCCTACGAGCAGTACTTC. Translation: CAISDGGWQGKSYEQYF. This rearrangement joins TRBV10-3 to TRBJ2-7, with D possibly matching TRBD1 (6 bases). The V and J ends lost 3 bases and 1 base respectively, with 19 bases between them. Germline CDR1 ENHRY, CDR2 SYGVKD. The CDR3 runs 17 residues.

This chain links TRBV7-9 with TRBJ2-2; 8 bases line up with TRBD1. V lost 6 bases and J lost 4; bases outside the gene matches: 7. CDR3 length: 15 amino acids. Germline CDR1 and CDR2: SEHNR and FQNEAQ (reference sequence). CDR3: CASSSSGGGTGELFF. The CDR3, as DNA: TGTGCCAGCAGTTCGTCAGGGGGCGGCACCGGGGAGCTGTTTTTT.

This clone showed up just once. The rearrangement joins TRBV15 to TRBJ1-1; 10 nucleotides align to TRBD1. CDR3 size: 16 residues. Per the germline V gene, CDR1 is LNHNV and CDR2 is YYDKDF (reference sequence). Trimming cost V 5 bases and J 3 bases; bases outside gene matches: 9. CDR3 sequence reads: CATSGDRGPLDTEAFF. In DNA, the CDR3 is TGTGCCACCAGCGGGGACAGGGGCCCTCTTGACACTGAAGCTTTCTTT.

This sequence joins TRBV4-1 and TRBJ1-2; the D gene is possibly TRBD1 (5 bases). CDR3 length: 14 residues. CDR1 and CDR2 from the germline V gene are MGHRA and YSYEKL. Trimming removed 3 bases at V and 6 bases at J, with 14 bases between. As DNA, the CDR3 is TGCGCCAGCAGCCAGCCATGGACGGGGGATGGCTACACCTTC. Its protein is CASSQPWTGDGYTF.

The chain uses TRBV13 and TRBJ1-6, with D maybe TRBD1 (6 bases). Germline CDR1 PRHDT, CDR2 FYEKMQ (reference sequence). CDR3 length: 14 amino acids. V lost 5 bases, J lost 7 bases, and 12 bases lay in between. The CDR3 DNA reads as TGTGCCAGCAGCAGTAGGGGGGAAAATTCACCCCTCCACTTT. The encoded protein is CASSSRGENSPLHF.

This clone was observed a single time. The V and J genes are TRBV6-5 and TRBJ1-1; no clear D. The CDR3 is 15 amino acids. The V end lost 0 bases, the J end lost 1 base, and 9 bases lay between the germline ends. CDR1 is MNHEY, CDR2 SVGAGI, per germline. CDR3 nucleotides: TGTGCCAGCAGTTACTCGTCCAGACCGAACACTGAAGCTTTCTTT. Translated: CASSYSSRPNTEAFF.

The V gene is TRBV4-1, the J gene TRBJ1-2, with TRBD1 matching 7 bases. Germline CDR1 MGHRA, CDR2 YSYEKL. The CDR3 consists of 18 residues. V lost 0 bases and J lost 4; bases outside the gene matches: 14. The DNA of the CDR3 is TGCGCCAGCAGCCAAGAGGGCAGGGGGGAAGGAAATAGCTATGGCTACACCTTC. This translates into CASSQEGRGEGNSYGYTF.

The chain links TRBV13 to TRBJ2-3; the D call may be TRBD1 or TRBD2 (5 bases each). The CDR3 length is 15 residues. CDR1 is PRHDT, CDR2 FYEKMQ, per germline (reference sequence). With 2 bases removed from V and 0 bases from J, the gap between germline ends came to 9 bases. The chain's CDR3 is CASSLTRDSTDTQYF. The CDR3, as DNA: TGTGCCAGCAGCTTAACCCGGGACAGCACAGATACGCAGTATTTT.

The J gene is TRBJ1-1, the V gene TRBV6-5, with a tentative D call TRBD1 (5 bases). V was cut by 0 bases and J by 4 bases, with 12 bases left in between. Germline values: CDR1 MNHEY, CDR2 SVGAGI. This CDR3 is 15 amino acids long. The CDR3 DNA reads TGTGCCAGCAGTTACTCCCAGGGCGCAGGCACTGAAGCTTTCTTT. Protein sequence: CASSYSQGAGTEAFF.

The rearrangement uses TRBV9 and TRBJ2-7, with TRBD1 matching 9 bases. The junction had 6 bases not matched to a gene; V was cut back by 3 bases and J by 5 bases. The CDR3 has 14 amino acids. Germline lookup yields CDR1 SGDLS and CDR2 YYNGEE. CDR3 bases: TGTGCCAGCAGCGCACAGGGGGCTCTAGACGAGCAGTACTTC. This sequence encodes CASSAQGALDEQYF.

The chain has TRBV19 and TRBJ1-6; D uncertain. This CDR3 region has 14 residues. Germline V CDR1 and CDR2: LNHDA, SQIVND (reference sequence). V lost 3 bases, J lost 5 bases, and 8 bases lay in between. Here the CDR3 DNA reads TGTGCCAGTAGTATTGGCACCGATAATTCACCCCTCCACTTT. This encodes CASSIGTDNSPLHF.